This T cell receptor beta chain was sequenced in a study of T-cell memory formation after mild COVID-19. In the study overall: TCR clustering was largely donor specific.

Study-wide results and limits: Contracting clones, day 15 to 85, had balanced CD4/CD8, and later expanders favored CD4+. Clones that contracted clustered mainly in CM and EM if CD4+ and in EMRA if CD8+.

Researchers used 5'RACE with constant-segment primers to make TCR alpha and TCR beta cDNA libraries that carry sample barcodes and UMIs. TCRdb re-analysed the 5' RACE reads in MiXCR, keeping a single row per CDR3 protein. The sample lists fewer than 650,000 distinct CDR3 sequences, about a fifth occurring once. Trimming stripped 4 bases from V and 5 bases from J, with 21 bases between. Per the germline V gene, CDR1 is LNHDA and CDR2 is SQIVND (reference sequence). The CDR3 extends over 17 amino acids. This clonotype came up a few times. Its specificity is not known. Sequenced input: PBMCs or a T cell subset sorted from them (not recorded which). This sequence originates from an adult woman who had mild COVID-19 (a few samples of this study predate the infection). Cell type and time point are not known. The gene calls are TRBV19 and TRBJ1-5; TRBD1 is a possible D gene (5 bases). The CDR3: CASSTSGAVSSHQPQHF. CDR3 in DNA: TGTGCCAGTAGTACCTCCGGGGCGGTTTCTTCACATCAGCCCCAGCATTTT.